This entry describes one T cell receptor (beta chain). This specimen belongs to a study of blood T cell repertoires in COVID-19. Looking at the study overall: Samples representing acute and convalescent COVID-19 were sourced from the United States, Italy and Spain. Sample material is recorded as cDNA or gDNA derived from T cells, B-cell-depleted T cells, or PBMCs.

Libraries were prepared by immunoSEQ multiplex PCR; TCRdb keeps only in-frame clonotypes and omits some of them. The sample yields over 300,000 clones, roughly 90% seen once. The material sequenced was peripheral blood. The clonotype was recovered from a middle-aged man with acute or convalescent COVID-19.

Written as DNA, the CDR3 is TGTGCCAGCAGCTTATCGTCGGGTCAGCCCCAGCATTTT. Translated: CASSLSSGQPQHF. This chain joins TRBV12-3 or TRBV12-4 and TRBJ1-5; D unresolved. This CDR3 is 13 amino acids long. Trimming cost V 6 bases and J 6 bases, with 12 bases left between them.